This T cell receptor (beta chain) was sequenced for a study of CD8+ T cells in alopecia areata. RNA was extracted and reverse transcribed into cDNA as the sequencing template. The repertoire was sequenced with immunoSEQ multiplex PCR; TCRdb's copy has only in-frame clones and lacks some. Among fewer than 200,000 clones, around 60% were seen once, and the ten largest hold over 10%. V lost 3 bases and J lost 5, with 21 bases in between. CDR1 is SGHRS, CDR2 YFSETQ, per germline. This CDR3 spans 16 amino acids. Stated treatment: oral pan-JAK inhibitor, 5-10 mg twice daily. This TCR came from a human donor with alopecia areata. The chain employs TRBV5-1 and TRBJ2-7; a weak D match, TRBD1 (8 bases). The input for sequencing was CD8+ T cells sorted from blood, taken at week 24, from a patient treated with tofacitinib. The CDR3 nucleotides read TGCGCCAGCAGCTCGAGGATGGACAGGGACTACGACGAGCAGTACTTC. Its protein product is CASSSRMDRDYDEQYF.